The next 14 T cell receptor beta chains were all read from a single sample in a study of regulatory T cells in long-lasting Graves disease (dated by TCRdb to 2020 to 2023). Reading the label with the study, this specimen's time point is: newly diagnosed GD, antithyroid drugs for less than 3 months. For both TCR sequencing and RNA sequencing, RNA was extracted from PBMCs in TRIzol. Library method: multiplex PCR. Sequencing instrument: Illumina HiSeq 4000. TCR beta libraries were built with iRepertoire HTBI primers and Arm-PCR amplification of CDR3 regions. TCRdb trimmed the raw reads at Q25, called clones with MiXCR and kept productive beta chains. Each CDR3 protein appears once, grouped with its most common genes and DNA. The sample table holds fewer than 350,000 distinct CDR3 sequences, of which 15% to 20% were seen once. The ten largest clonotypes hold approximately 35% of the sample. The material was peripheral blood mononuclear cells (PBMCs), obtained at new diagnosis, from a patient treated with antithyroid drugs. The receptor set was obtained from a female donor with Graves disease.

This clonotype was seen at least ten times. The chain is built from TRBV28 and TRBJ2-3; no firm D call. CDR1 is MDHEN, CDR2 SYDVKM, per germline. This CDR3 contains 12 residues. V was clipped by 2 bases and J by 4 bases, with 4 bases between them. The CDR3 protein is CASSLDADTQYF. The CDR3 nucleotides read TGTGCCAGCAGTTTAGACGCAGATACGCAGTATTTT.

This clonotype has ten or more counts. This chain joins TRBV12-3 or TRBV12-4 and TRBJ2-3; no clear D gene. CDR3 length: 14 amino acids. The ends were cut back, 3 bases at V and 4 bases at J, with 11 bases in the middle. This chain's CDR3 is CASSFSLRPDTQYF. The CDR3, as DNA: TGTGCCAGCAGTTTTTCCCTGAGGCCAGATACGCAGTATTTT.

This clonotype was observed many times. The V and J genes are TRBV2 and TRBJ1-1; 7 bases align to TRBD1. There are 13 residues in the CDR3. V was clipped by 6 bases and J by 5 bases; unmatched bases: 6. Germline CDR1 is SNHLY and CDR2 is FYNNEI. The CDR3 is CASRETGWTEAFF. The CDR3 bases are TGTGCCAGCAGGGAGACAGGGTGGACTGAAGCTTTCTTT.

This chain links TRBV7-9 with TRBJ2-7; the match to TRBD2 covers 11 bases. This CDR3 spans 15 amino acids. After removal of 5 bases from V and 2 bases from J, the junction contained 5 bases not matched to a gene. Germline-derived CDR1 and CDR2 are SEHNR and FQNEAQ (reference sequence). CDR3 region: CASSLLAGGAYEQYF. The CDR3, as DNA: TGTGCCAGCAGCCTTCTAGCGGGAGGCGCCTACGAGCAGTACTTC.

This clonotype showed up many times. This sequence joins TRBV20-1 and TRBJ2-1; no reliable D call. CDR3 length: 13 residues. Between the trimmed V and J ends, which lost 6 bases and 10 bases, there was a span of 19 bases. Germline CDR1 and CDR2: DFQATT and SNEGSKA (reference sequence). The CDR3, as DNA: TGCAGTGCGAGTAGCACGCCTCAATCAGAGCAGTTCTTC. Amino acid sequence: CSASSTPQSEQFF.

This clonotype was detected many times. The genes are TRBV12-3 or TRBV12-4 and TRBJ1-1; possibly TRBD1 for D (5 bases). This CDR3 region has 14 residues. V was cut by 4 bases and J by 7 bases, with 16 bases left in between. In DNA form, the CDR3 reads TGTGCCAGCAGTTCTAGACAGAGCCTTCTTGAAGCTTTCTTT. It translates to CASSSRQSLLEAFF.

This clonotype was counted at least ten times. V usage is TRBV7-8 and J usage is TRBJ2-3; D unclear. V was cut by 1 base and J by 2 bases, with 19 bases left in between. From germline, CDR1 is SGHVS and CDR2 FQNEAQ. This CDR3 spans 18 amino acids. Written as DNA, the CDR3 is TGTGCCAGCAGCTTAGGGCCCTGGTCGACGGGCGCCACAGATACGCAGTATTTT. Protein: CASSLGPWSTGATDTQYF.

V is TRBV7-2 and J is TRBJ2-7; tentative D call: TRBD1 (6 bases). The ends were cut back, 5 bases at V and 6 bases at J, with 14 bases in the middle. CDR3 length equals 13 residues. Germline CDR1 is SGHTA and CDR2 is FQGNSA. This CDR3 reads CASSINRAREQYF. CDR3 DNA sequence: TGTGCCAGCAGCATAAACAGGGCTCGCGAGCAGTACTTC. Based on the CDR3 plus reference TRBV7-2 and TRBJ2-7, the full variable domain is GAGVSQSPSNKVTEKGKDVELRCDPISGHTALYWYRQSLGQGLEFLIYFQGNSAPDKSGLPSDRFSAERTGGSVSTLTIQRTQQEDSAVYLCASSINRAREQYFGPGTRLTVT.

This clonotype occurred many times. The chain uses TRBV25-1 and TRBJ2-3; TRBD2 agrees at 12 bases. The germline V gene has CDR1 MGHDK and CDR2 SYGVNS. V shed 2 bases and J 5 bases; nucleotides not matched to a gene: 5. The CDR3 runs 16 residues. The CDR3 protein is CASSERLAGAVDTQYF. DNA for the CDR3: TGTGCCAGCAGTGAACGACTAGCGGGAGCCGTAGATACGCAGTATTTT.

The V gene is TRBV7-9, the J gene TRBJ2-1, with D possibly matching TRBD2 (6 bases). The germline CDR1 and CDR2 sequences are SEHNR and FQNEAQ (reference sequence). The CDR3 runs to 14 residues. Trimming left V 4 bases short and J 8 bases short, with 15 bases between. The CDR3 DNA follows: TGTGCCAGCAGCTATGGGGACTGGAGCCATGAGCAGTTCTTC. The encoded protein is CASSYGDWSHEQFF.

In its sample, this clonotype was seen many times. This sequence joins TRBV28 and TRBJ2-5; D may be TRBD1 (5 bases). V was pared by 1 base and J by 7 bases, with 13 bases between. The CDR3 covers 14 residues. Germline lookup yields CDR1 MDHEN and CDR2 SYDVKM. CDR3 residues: CASSLSWGGPTQYF. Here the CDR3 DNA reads TGTGCCAGCAGTTTATCGTGGGGCGGCCCGACCCAGTACTTC.

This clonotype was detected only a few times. The CDR3 reads CSVGIGNTEAFF. In nucleotides, the CDR3 is TGCAGCGTTGGGATCGGGAACACTGAAGCTTTCTTT. The J gene is TRBJ1-1, the V gene TRBV29-1; D uncertain. V gave up 4 bases and J gave up 1 base, with 7 bases separating them. This CDR3 has 12 amino acids. Germline CDR1 SQVTM, CDR2 ANQGSEA. Together with reference TRBV29-1 and TRBJ1-1, the CDR3 gives the full variable domain: SAVISQKPSRDICQRGTSLTIQCQVDSQVTMMFWYRQQPGQSLTLIATANQGSEATYESGFVIDKFPISRPNLTFSTLTVSNMSPEDSSIYLCSVGIGNTEAFFGQGTRLTVV.

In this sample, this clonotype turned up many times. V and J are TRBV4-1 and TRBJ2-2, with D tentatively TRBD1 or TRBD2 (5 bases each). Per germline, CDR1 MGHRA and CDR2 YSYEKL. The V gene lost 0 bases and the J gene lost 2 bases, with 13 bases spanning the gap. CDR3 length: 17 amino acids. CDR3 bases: TGCGCCAGCAGCCAAGATTCAGGGACGGACAACACCGGGGAGCTGTTTTTT. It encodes CASSQDSGTDNTGELFF.

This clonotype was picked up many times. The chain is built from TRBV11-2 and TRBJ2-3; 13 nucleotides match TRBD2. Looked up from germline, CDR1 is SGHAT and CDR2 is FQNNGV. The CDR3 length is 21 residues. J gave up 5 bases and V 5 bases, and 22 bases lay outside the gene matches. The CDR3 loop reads CASSPHSTSGRASGVVDTQYF. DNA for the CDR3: TGTGCCAGCAGCCCCCACTCAACTAGCGGGAGGGCCAGTGGAGTAGTAGATACGCAGTATTTT. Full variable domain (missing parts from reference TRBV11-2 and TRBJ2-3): EAGVAQSPRYKIIEKRQSVAFWCNPISGHATLYWYQQILGQGPKLLIQFQNNGVVDDSQLPKDRFSAERLKGVDSTLKIQPAKLEDSAVYLCASSPHSTSGRASGVVDTQYFGPGTRLTVL.